A selection of T cell receptor beta chains follows, all from one sample in a study of T cell repertoires in cytomegalovirus infection. TCRdb reprocessed the reads via MiXCR and lists one record per CDR3 protein. The table includes approximately 730,000 distinct CDR3 sequences, around 29% detected once. These TCRs are of unknown antigen specificity. The specimen comprised cultured CD8+ T cells from PBMCs, sampled from culture after CMV antigen stimulation. These receptor sequences come from a human donor in good health (CMV status not recorded). Some clones in this sample may be carry-over from other donors' samples. CDR3s include the opening cysteine and the closing phenylalanine or tryptophan. Each record gives: V gene, clone size, CDR3 length, J gene, D gene, CDR3 protein, CDR3 DNA. The D gene is left open where the match is weak. Expanded clones are given a class, and other clones once, few, many or no size at all.

V gene: TRBV27; clone size: few; CDR3 length: 12; J gene: TRBJ1-6; D gene: TRBD1; CDR3 protein: CASRTGDSPLHF; CDR3 DNA: TGTGCCAGCCGGACAGGGGATTCACCCCTCCACTTT
V gene: TRBV28; clone size: many; CDR3 length: 16; J gene: TRBJ1-1; D gene: TRBD1; CDR3 protein: CASSLPGQGKGTEAFF; CDR3 DNA: TGTGCCAGCAGTTTGCCTGGACAGGGAAAAGGGACTGAAGCTTTCTTT
V gene: TRBV15; clone size: -; CDR3 length: 11; J gene: TRBJ1-4; D gene: -; CDR3 protein: CATSRDEKLFF; CDR3 DNA: TGTGCCACCAGCAGAGATGAAAAACTGTTTTTT
V gene: TRBV3-1; clone size: -; CDR3 length: 13; J gene: TRBJ1-2; D gene: -; CDR3 protein: CASSQDSGYGYTF; CDR3 DNA: TGTGCCAGCAGCCAAGATTCGGGATATGGCTACACCTTC
V gene: TRBV7-6; clone size: -; CDR3 length: 17; J gene: TRBJ2-1; D gene: TRBD2; CDR3 protein: CASSPLSGGPTKNEQFF; CDR3 DNA: TGTGCCAGCAGCCCATTAAGCGGGGGGCCCACTAAAAATGAGCAGTTCTTC
V gene: TRBV5-1; clone size: once; CDR3 length: 14; J gene: TRBJ2-1; D gene: TRBD1; CDR3 protein: CASSSKTGGNEQFF; CDR3 DNA: TGCGCCAGCAGCTCCAAGACAGGGGGAAATGAGCAGTTCTTC
V gene: TRBV7-6; clone size: -; CDR3 length: 14; J gene: TRBJ2-1; D gene: -; CDR3 protein: CASSLPHWAYEQFF; CDR3 DNA: TGTGCCAGCAGCCTTCCCCACTGGGCATATGAGCAGTTCTTC
V gene: TRBV6-2/TRBV6-3; clone size: many; CDR3 length: 13; J gene: TRBJ2-1; D gene: -; CDR3 protein: CASVTGSYNEQFF; CDR3 DNA: TGTGCCAGCGTCACAGGGTCCTACAATGAGCAGTTCTTC
V gene: TRBV7-9; clone size: -; CDR3 length: 16; J gene: TRBJ1-2; D gene: -; CDR3 protein: CASSLGAAGGVDGYTF; CDR3 DNA: TGTGCCAGCAGCTTAGGGGCAGCGGGAGGGGTCGATGGCTACACCTTC
V gene: TRBV4-1; clone size: -; CDR3 length: 17; J gene: TRBJ2-3; D gene: -; CDR3 protein: CASSQDPPTASTDTQYF; CDR3 DNA: TGCGCCAGCAGCCAAGATCCCCCGACAGCTAGCACAGATACGCAGTATTTT
V gene: TRBV12-3/TRBV12-4; clone size: -; CDR3 length: 15; J gene: TRBJ1-2; D gene: TRBD1; CDR3 protein: CAVRGGEQSKYGYTF; CDR3 DNA: TGTGCCGTCAGGGGGGGCGAACAATCCAAATATGGCTACACCTTC
V gene: TRBV7-9; clone size: -; CDR3 length: 16; J gene: TRBJ2-1; D gene: -; CDR3 protein: CASSLTRTDNYNEQFF; CDR3 DNA: TGTGCCAGCAGCCTTACCCGGACAGATAATTACAATGAGCAGTTCTTC
V gene: TRBV19; clone size: -; CDR3 length: 14; J gene: TRBJ1-2; D gene: -; CDR3 protein: CASSMTTPYEGYTF; CDR3 DNA: TGTGCCAGTAGTATGACCACCCCCTATGAAGGCTACACCTTC
V gene: TRBV12-3/TRBV12-4; clone size: -; CDR3 length: 16; J gene: TRBJ1-2; D gene: -; CDR3 protein: CASSLIFGGGNYGYTF; CDR3 DNA: TGTGCCAGCAGCTTAATATTTGGTGGCGGTAACTATGGCTACACCTTC
V gene: TRBV12-3/TRBV12-4; clone size: -; CDR3 length: 15; J gene: TRBJ2-1; D gene: TRBD2; CDR3 protein: CASSMGLAGHNEQFF; CDR3 DNA: TGTGCCAGCAGTATGGGACTAGCGGGGCACAATGAGCAGTTCTTC
V gene: TRBV9; clone size: -; CDR3 length: 15; J gene: TRBJ2-1; D gene: TRBD2; CDR3 protein: CASSVVAGAYNEQFF; CDR3 DNA: TGTGCCAGCAGCGTAGTAGCGGGGGCGTACAATGAGCAGTTCTTC